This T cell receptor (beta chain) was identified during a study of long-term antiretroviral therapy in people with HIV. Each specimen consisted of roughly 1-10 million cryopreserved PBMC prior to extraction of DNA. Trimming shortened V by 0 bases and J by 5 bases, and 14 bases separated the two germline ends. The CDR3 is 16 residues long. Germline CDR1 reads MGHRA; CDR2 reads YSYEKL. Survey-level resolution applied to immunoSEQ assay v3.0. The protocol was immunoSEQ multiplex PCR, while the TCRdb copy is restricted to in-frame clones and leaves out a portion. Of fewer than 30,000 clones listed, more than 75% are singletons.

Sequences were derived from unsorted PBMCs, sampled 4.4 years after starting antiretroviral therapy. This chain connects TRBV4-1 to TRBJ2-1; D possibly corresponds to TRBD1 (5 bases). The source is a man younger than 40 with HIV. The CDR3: CASSQDEGLDNNEQFF. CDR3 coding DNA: TGCGCCAGCAGCCAAGATGAAGGTCTGGACAACAATGAGCAGTTCTTC.